The 2 T cell receptor beta chains listed next were all sequenced from one sample in a study of shared clonotypes between healthy human individuals. Sequencing was performed with immunoSEQ multiplex PCR; in TCRdb, only in-frame clones are kept and a portion is missing. The table has roughly 2,500,000 clones, under 95% seen once. The specimen sequenced was naive CD4+ T cells from PBMCs. Subset noted: CD45RA+ positively selected. These receptors all stem from a man aged 18 to 29 in good health. Some clones in this sample may be carry-over from other donors' samples.

The rearrangement uses TRBV5-4 and TRBJ2-1; 7 positions agree with TRBD2. V lost 0 bases and J lost 7; bases outside the gene matches: 10. Germline CDR1 and CDR2: SGHNT and YYREEE (reference sequence). This CDR3 has 16 residues. The CDR3 sequence: CASSLASGLGSNEQFF. In DNA form, the CDR3 reads TGTGCCAGCAGCTTGGCATCTGGACTAGGGTCAAATGAGCAGTTCTTC.

The chain employs TRBV28 and TRBJ2-3; a possible D gene is TRBD1 (6 bases). Trimming cost V 6 bases and J 2 bases, with 12 bases left between them. The CDR3 sequence is 14 residues long. Germline CDR1 and CDR2: MDHEN and SYDVKM. The CDR3 spells CASSLQGITDTQYF. CDR3 DNA: TGTGCCAGCAGCCTACAGGGTATCACAGATACGCAGTATTTT.